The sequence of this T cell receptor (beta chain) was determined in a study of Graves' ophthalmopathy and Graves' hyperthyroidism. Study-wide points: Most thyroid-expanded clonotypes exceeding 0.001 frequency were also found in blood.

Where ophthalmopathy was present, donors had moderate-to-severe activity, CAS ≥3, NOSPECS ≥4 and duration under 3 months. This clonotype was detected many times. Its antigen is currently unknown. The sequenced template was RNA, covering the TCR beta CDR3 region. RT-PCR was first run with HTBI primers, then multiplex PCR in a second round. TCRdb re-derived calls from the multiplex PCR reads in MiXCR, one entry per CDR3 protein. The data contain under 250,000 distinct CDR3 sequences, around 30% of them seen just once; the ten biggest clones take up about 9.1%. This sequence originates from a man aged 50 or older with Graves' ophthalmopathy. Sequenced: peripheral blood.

Written as DNA, the CDR3 is TGTGCCAGTAGTTTCGCCCGGAACACTGAAGCTTTCTTT. The encoded protein is CASSFARNTEAFF. The J gene is TRBJ1-1, the V gene TRBV19, with D uncertain. This CDR3 is built from 13 residues. Germline lookup yields CDR1 LNHDA and CDR2 SQIVND (reference sequence). The V and J ends lost 5 bases and 1 base respectively, with 8 bases between them.